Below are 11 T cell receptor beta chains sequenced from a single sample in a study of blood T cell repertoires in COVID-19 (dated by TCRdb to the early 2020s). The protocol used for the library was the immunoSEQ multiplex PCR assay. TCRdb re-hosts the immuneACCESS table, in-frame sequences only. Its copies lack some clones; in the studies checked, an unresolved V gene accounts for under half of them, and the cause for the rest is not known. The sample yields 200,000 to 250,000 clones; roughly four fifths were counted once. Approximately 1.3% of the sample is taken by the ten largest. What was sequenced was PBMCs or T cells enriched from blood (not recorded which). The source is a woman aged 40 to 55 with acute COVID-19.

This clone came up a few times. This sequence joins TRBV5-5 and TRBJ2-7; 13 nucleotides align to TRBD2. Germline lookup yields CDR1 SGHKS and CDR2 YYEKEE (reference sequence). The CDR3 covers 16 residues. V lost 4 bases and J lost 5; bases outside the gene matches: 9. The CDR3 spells CASSISTSGRRNEQYF. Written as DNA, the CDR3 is TGTGCCAGCAGCATCTCGACTAGCGGGAGGCGGAACGAGCAGTACTTC. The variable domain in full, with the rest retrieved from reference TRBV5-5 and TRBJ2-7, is DAGVTQSPTHLIKTRGQQVTLRCSPISGHKSVSWYQQVLGQGPQFIFQYYEKEERGRGNFPDRFSARQFPNYSSELNVNALLLGDSALYLCASSISTSGRRNEQYFGPGTRLTVT.

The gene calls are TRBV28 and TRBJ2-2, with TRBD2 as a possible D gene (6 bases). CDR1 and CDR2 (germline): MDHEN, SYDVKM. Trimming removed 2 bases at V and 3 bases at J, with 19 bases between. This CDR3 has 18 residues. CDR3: CASSLHGIGSVYTGELFF. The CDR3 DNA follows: TGTGCCAGCAGTTTACATGGGATCGGGAGCGTCTACACCGGGGAGCTGTTTTTT.

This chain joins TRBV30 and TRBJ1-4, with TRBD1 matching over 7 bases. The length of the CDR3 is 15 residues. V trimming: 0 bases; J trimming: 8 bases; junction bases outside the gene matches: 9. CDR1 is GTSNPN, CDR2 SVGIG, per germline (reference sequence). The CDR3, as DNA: TGTGCCTGGAGTGTACAGGGGTTAGGGGCCGAAAAACTGTTTTTT. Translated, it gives CAWSVQGLGAEKLFF.

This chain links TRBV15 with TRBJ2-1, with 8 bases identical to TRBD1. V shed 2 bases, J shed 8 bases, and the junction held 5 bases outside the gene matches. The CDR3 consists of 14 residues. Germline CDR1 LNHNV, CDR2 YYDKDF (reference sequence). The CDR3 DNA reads TGTGCCACCAGCAGACCTGGACAGGGCTATGAGCAGTTCTTC. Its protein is CATSRPGQGYEQFF.

CDR3 DNA: TGTGCCACTTTCCCCCGGGACAGGGACTCCTACGAGCAGTACTTC. This translates into CATFPRDRDSYEQYF. This chain connects TRBV15 to TRBJ2-7; 9 nucleotides line up with TRBD1. CDR1 and CDR2 from the germline V gene are LNHNV and YYDKDF (reference sequence). The V gene end was trimmed by 9 bases and the J gene end by 0 bases; junction bases not matched to a gene: 9. This CDR3 is 15 amino acids long.

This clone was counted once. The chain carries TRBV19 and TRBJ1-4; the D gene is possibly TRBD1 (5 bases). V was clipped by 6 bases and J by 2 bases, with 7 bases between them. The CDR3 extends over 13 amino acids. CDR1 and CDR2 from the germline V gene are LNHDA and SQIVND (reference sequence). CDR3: CASRDNTNEKLFF. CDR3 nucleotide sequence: TGTGCCAGTAGGGACAATACTAATGAAAAACTGTTTTTT.

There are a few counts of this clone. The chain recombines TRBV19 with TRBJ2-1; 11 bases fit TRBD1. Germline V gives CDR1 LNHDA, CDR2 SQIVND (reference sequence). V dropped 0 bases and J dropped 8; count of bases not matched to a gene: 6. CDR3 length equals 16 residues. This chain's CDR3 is CASSIDWTGGIYEQFF. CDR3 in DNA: TGTGCCAGTAGTATAGACTGGACAGGGGGCATCTATGAGCAGTTCTTC.

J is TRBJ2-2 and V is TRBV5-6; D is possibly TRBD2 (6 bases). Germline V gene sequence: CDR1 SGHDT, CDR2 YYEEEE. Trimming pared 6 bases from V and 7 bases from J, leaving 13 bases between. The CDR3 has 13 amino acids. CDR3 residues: CASNLGGIGELFF. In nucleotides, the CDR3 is TGTGCCAGCAACCTGGGGGGAATCGGGGAGCTGTTTTTT.

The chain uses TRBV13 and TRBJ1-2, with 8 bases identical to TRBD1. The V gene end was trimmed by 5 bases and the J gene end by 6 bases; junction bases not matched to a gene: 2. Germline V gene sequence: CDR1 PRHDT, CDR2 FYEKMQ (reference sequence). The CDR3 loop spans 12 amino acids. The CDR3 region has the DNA TGTGCCAGCAGCCGACAGGGGCATGGCTACACCTTC. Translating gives CASSRQGHGYTF.

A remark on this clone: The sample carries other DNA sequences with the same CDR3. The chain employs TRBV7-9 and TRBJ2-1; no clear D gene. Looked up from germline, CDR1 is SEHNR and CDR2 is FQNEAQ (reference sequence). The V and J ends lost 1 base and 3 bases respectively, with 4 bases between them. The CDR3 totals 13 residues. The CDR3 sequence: CASSLDSYNEQFF. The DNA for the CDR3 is TGTGCCAGCAGCTTAGACAGCTACAATGAGCAGTTCTTC. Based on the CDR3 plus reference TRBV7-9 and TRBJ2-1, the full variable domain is DTGVSQNPRHKITKRGQNVTFRCDPISEHNRLYWYRQTLGQGPEFLTYFQNEAQLEKSRLLSDRFSAERPKGSFSTLEIQRTEQGDSAMYLCASSLDSYNEQFFGPGTRLTVL.

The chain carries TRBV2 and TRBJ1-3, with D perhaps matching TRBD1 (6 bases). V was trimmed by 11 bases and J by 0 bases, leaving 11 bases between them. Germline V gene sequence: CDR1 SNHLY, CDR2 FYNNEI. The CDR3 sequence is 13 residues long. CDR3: CARGAASGNTIYF. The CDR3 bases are TGTGCCCGGGGGGCAGCCTCTGGAAACACCATATATTTT. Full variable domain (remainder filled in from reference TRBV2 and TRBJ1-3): EPEVTQTPSHQVTQMGQEVILRCVPISNHLYFYWYRQILGQKVEFLVSFYNNEISEKSEIFDDQFSVERPDGSNFTLKIRSTKLEDSAMYFCARGAASGNTIYFGEGSWLTVV.